Following are 10 T cell receptor beta chains from one sample sequenced in a study of blood T cell repertoires in COVID-19. Clones were sequenced by immunoSEQ multiplex PCR, and TCRdb holds only the in-frame ones, with some missing. The sample lists about 52,000 clones, 82% occurring once. Input material: peripheral blood. These receptors all come from a man older than 75 with COVID-19, enrolled during active disease.

This chain joins TRBV5-3 and TRBJ2-3; 11 nucleotides align to TRBD1. TRBV5-3 is filed as an ORF, its function uncertain. Trimming took 5 bases from V and 0 from J; bases not matched to a gene: 8. CDR3 length: 17 amino acids. The CDR3 is CARRPRDRGVSTDTQYF. Here the CDR3 DNA reads TGTGCCAGAAGGCCCCGGGACAGGGGGGTTAGCACAGATACGCAGTATTTT.

The chain recombines TRBV7-2 with TRBJ2-3; TRBD2 might be the D (6 bases). The ends were cut back, 7 bases at V and 0 bases at J, with 17 bases in the middle. The CDR3 sequence is 16 residues long. Germline values: CDR1 SGHTA, CDR2 FQGNSA. The CDR3 sequence is CASISPAGSSTDTQYF. In nucleotides, the CDR3 is TGTGCCAGCATCTCCCCTGCGGGATCTAGCACAGATACGCAGTATTTT.

Only one count was recorded for this clone. The CDR3 spells CASRGTLNTEAFF. The CDR3, as DNA: TGTGCCAGCAGAGGGACACTGAACACTGAAGCTTTCTTT. The chain has TRBV2 and TRBJ1-1; perhaps TRBD1 as D (6 bases). The CDR3 sequence is 13 residues long. Germline V gene data show CDR1 as SNHLY and CDR2 as FYNNEI. Trimming took 6 bases from V and 0 from J, leaving 8 bases between them.

V gene TRBV14 combines with J gene TRBJ2-1, with 10 bases that match TRBD2. The CDR3 runs to 13 residues. V trimming: 1 base; J trimming: 15 bases; junction bases outside the gene matches: 6. Germline V lookup: CDR1 SGHDN, CDR2 FVKESK. This CDR3 is CASSQGAGGPPFF. In DNA form, the CDR3 reads TGTGCCAGCAGCCAAGGAGCGGGAGGGCCACCGTTCTTC.

The chain combines TRBV2 with TRBJ1-1; 9 bases align to TRBD1. Per germline, CDR1 SNHLY and CDR2 FYNNEI. With V trimmed by 3 bases and J by 5 bases, 7 bases remained unmatched. This CDR3 comprises 15 residues. As DNA, the CDR3 is TGTGCCAGCAGTGATTTGGGACAGGGTACGACTGAAGCTTTCTTT. It encodes CASSDLGQGTTEAFF.

This clone has a handful of counts. Here the CDR3 reads CASSESGRTEAFF. The CDR3 region has the DNA TGCGCCAGCAGTGAGTCCGGGAGAACTGAAGCTTTCTTT. The V gene is TRBV10-2, the J gene TRBJ1-1, with no clear D. The CDR3 extends over 13 amino acids. Germline V gene lookup returns CDR1 WSHSY and CDR2 SAAADI. V was trimmed by 0 bases and J by 5 bases, leaving 7 bases between them.

This clone came up a few times. The V gene is TRBV9, the J gene TRBJ2-5; 8 bases line up with TRBD2. Germline V CDR1 and CDR2: SGDLS, YYNGEE. Unmatched junction bases numbered 9, after V lost 3 bases and J lost 5 bases. The CDR3 spans 15 residues. The CDR3 DNA is TGTGCCAGCAGCGCCCTGGGCGGGGGGATGGAGACCCAGTACTTC. Its protein is CASSALGGGMETQYF. Drawing the rest from reference TRBV9 and TRBJ2-5, the complete variable domain is DSGVTQTPKHLITATGQRVTLRCSPRSGDLSVYWYQQSLDQGLQFLIQYYNGEERAKGNILERFSAQQFPDLHSELNLSSLELGDSALYFCASSALGGGMETQYFGPGTRLLVL.

V usage is TRBV4-3 and J usage is TRBJ1-1, with TRBD1 matching 10 bases. The CDR3 covers 13 residues. The germline CDR1 and CDR2 sequences are LGHNA and YSLEER. Trimming cost V 3 bases and J 10 bases; bases outside gene matches: 5. The CDR3 coding sequence is TGCGCCAGCAGCCAGGAAAGGACAGGGGGAGCTTTCTTT. It yields the protein CASSQERTGGAFF.

This sequence joins TRBV4-3 and TRBJ2-3; D is ambiguous. Deletions cut 0 bases from V and 0 bases from J, with 7 bases between. The CDR3 is 15 residues long. The germline gives CDR1 LGHNA, CDR2 YSLEER. The CDR3 nucleotides read TGCGCCAGCAGCCAAGATATATATAGCACAGATACGCAGTATTTT. As protein: CASSQDIYSTDTQYF.

CDR3 amino acids: CASSLRGLGARVTEAFF. CDR3 DNA: TGTGCCAGCAGCTTAAGGGGGCTGGGGGCGCGGGTCACTGAAGCTTTCTTT. The chain has TRBV7-8 and TRBJ1-1; 7 nucleotides align to TRBD1. The CDR3 is 17 amino acids. CDR1 and CDR2 from the germline V gene are SGHVS and FQNEAQ. V lost 2 bases and J lost 4; bases outside the gene matches: 13.